This TCR beta chain is drawn from a study of regulatory T cells in long-lasting Graves disease. In germline, CDR1 is SGHTA, CDR2 FQGTGA. V was shortened by 4 bases and J by 2 bases, with 18 bases between the two germline ends. The CDR3 runs to 17 residues. Arm-PCR of CDR3 regions and iRepertoire HTBI primers were used to build TCR beta libraries. TCRdb itself ran the multiplex PCR reads through MiXCR, one entry per CDR3 protein. The sample holds around 460,000 distinct CDR3 sequences, under 25% seen once. Sample time point: persistent/refractory GD, antithyroid drugs over 5 years with positive TRAb. The TCR library was prepared using RNA isolated from PBMCs.

The clonotype comes from a female donor with Graves disease. The specimen was peripheral blood mononuclear cells (PBMCs), collected when the disease was refractory, from a patient treated with antithyroid drugs. The V and J genes are TRBV7-3 and TRBJ1-3, with D possibly being TRBD1 (6 bases). CDR3 sequence: CASSSAPTGFAGNTIYF. DNA of the CDR3: TGTGCCAGCAGCTCCGCCCCGACAGGATTCGCTGGAAACACCATATATTTT.